This TCR beta chain appears in the sequencing data of a study of blood T cell repertoires in COVID-19. Study background: The United States, Italy and Spain supplied acute and convalescent COVID-19 samples. T cells, B-cell-depleted T cells, or PBMCs provided the cDNA or gDNA that served as material.

V gave up 0 bases and J gave up 0 bases, with 7 bases separating them. The CDR3 is 16 residues long. CDR1 is SGDLS, CDR2 YYNGEE, per germline. Original methodology: For nucleated cells, counts were estimated from reference gene primer amplification. TCRdb's copy holds only in-frame clones and misses some; the assay was immunoSEQ multiplex PCR. That table is the source of V, J and clone size, and D and trimming were worked out from the DNA. The sample shows about 82,000 clones, about 74% of them seen only once. This clonotype was obtained from a human donor with acute or convalescent COVID-19. The donor label of this sample is uncertain. The gene calls are TRBV9 and TRBJ2-6; D call uncertain. The sequenced material came from peripheral blood. This CDR3 is CASSVDRSSGANVLTF. Here the CDR3 DNA reads TGTGCCAGCAGCGTAGACAGAAGCTCTGGGGCCAACGTCCTGACTTTC. The full variable domain, its missing parts supplied by reference TRBV9 and TRBJ2-6, is DSGVTQTPKHLITATGQRVTLRCSPRSGDLSVYWYQQSLDQGLQFLIQYYNGEERAKGNILERFSAQQFPDLHSELNLSSLELGDSALYFCASSVDRSSGANVLTFGAGSRLTVL.